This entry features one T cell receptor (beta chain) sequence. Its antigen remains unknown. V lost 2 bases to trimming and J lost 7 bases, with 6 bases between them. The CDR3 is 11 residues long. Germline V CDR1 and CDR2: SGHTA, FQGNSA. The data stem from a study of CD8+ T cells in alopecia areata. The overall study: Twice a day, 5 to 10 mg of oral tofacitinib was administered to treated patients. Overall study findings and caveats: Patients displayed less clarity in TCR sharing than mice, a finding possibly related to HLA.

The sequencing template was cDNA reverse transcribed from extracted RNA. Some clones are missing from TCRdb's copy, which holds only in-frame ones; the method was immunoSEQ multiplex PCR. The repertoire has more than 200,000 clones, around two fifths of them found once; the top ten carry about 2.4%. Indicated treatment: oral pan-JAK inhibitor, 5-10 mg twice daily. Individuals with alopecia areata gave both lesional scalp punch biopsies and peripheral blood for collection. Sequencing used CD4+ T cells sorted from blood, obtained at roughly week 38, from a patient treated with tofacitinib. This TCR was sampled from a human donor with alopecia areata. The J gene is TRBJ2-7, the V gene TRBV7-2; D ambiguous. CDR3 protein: CASSLMGEQYF. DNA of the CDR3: TGTGCCAGCAGCTTAATGGGGGAGCAGTACTTC.